This entry features one T cell receptor (beta chain) sequence. Antigen unknown. The sample originates from a study of beta chain features in type 1 diabetes. Findings and caveats of the study: Unsettled here was the matter of whether HLA type influences TCRB rearrangement.

The single heparinised draw taken from each donor contained around 100 mL of blood on average. Isolation of CD4+ naive, central memory, regulatory and stem cell-like memory cells was achieved by sorting via CD45RO/CCR7/CD25/CD127/CD95/CD27. The CDR3 runs to 15 residues. The ends lost 6 bases at V and 7 bases at J; junction bases unmatched: 13. Germline loops: CDR1 ENHRY, CDR2 SYGVKD. cDNA synthesis used the whole RNA isolate, giving expressed TCRB sequences. TCRdb's copy holds only in-frame clones and misses some; the assay was immunoSEQ multiplex PCR. This sample has some 900,000 clones, with roughly 16% found just once.

Sequencing input: naive CD4+ T cells from blood. The chain carries TRBV10-3 and TRBJ2-5; TRBD1 matches 8 bases. The receptor was derived from a woman aged 18-29 years in good health. In nucleotides, the CDR3 is TGTGCCATCAGCAAGGACAGGGATGGGGATGGGACCCAGTACTTC. Protein product: CAISKDRDGDGTQYF.